This T cell receptor beta chain was retrieved from a study of blood T cell repertoires in COVID-19. Overall study context: The United States, Italy and Spain supplied acute and convalescent COVID-19 samples. PBMCs, B-cell-depleted T cells, or T cells provided the cDNA or gDNA that made up the material.

This CDR3 has 13 residues. CDR1 and CDR2 (germline): MDHEN, SYDVKM. Trimming took 1 base from V and 4 from J; bases not matched to a gene: 0. Profiling relied on immunoSEQ multiplex PCR, and the TCRdb table lists in-frame clones only, not all of them. The sample includes under 350,000 clones, just under 90% of them seen just once. Allocation to cohorts depended on clinical history reported by the participants. The chain carries TRBV28 and TRBJ1-1, with 7 positions matching TRBD1. The receptor comes from a woman aged 55-75 years who had recovered from COVID-19. Material: PBMCs or T cells enriched from blood (not recorded which). The DNA of the CDR3 is TGTGCCAGCAGTTTATCAGGGGGCACTGAAGCTTTCTTT. Translated, it gives CASSLSGGTEAFF.